These T cell receptor beta chains were read from a single sample in a study of T cell responses to AZD1222 COVID-19 vaccine. Here immunoSEQ multiplex PCR was the method, and the copy in TCRdb shows in-frame clones only, minus some. Altogether 130,000 to 150,000 clones are present, 80% to 90% being singletons, with the ten largest covering about 5%. The starting material was peripheral blood, obtained on day 0 of AZD1222 vaccination. The receptors come from an adult in good health. Both conserved end residues are part of each CDR3. A D gene is named only where the DNA matches it firmly. Size is omitted from some rows. Given values are once, few, many or a class for expanded clones.

j_call: TRBJ2-5
clone_size: -
d_call: TRBD1
v_call: TRBV5-1
cdr3_aa: CASSWGTATQETQYF

j_call: TRBJ2-3
clone_size: -
d_call: TRBD1
v_call: TRBV7-3
cdr3_aa: CASRAGTGGIVDTQYF

j_call: TRBJ2-2
clone_size: once
d_call: TRBD2
v_call: TRBV7-2
cdr3_aa: CASSSTSGGLTGELFF

j_call: TRBJ2-2
clone_size: -
d_call: -
v_call: TRBV7-3
cdr3_aa: CASSLNVLGSGPGELFF

j_call: TRBJ2-1
clone_size: -
d_call: -
v_call: TRBV4-1
cdr3_aa: CASSQDRDLRYNEQFF

j_call: TRBJ1-5
clone_size: -
d_call: -
v_call: TRBV19
cdr3_aa: CASSIEGKGNQPQHF

j_call: TRBJ2-3
clone_size: -
d_call: TRBD1
v_call: TRBV7-2
cdr3_aa: CASSFGTGGRTDTQYF

j_call: TRBJ2-5
clone_size: -
d_call: -
v_call: TRBV5-1
cdr3_aa: CASSPGRSTQETQYF

j_call: TRBJ2-3
clone_size: -
d_call: -
v_call: TRBV5-1
cdr3_aa: CASSLPSDTQYF

j_call: TRBJ2-7
clone_size: -
d_call: -
v_call: TRBV10-1
cdr3_aa: CASSTKGLTEEYEQYF

j_call: TRBJ1-2
clone_size: -
d_call: TRBD1
v_call: TRBV11-2
cdr3_aa: CASSPGQGNYGYTF

j_call: TRBJ2-2
clone_size: -
d_call: -
v_call: TRBV12-3/TRBV12-4
cdr3_aa: CASSTRAGELFF

j_call: TRBJ2-3
clone_size: -
d_call: -
v_call: TRBV10-1
cdr3_aa: CASSDNREGADTQYF

j_call: TRBJ1-2
clone_size: -
d_call: -
v_call: TRBV28
cdr3_aa: CASSFARSNYGYTF

j_call: TRBJ2-4
clone_size: few
d_call: TRBD1
v_call: TRBV6-5
cdr3_aa: CASRRGTGQPIQYF

j_call: TRBJ2-1
clone_size: -
d_call: -
v_call: TRBV3-1/TRBV3-2
cdr3_aa: CASSPLANEQFF

j_call: TRBJ2-7
clone_size: -
d_call: -
v_call: TRBV6-5
cdr3_aa: CASRSRQLEAEQYF

j_call: TRBJ2-2
clone_size: few
d_call: -
v_call: TRBV10-1
cdr3_aa: CASSAGSTGELFF

j_call: TRBJ2-1
clone_size: -
d_call: -
v_call: TRBV28
cdr3_aa: CASSPLAVSSYNEQFF

j_call: TRBJ2-3
clone_size: -
d_call: TRBD1
v_call: TRBV19
cdr3_aa: CASRQGAAASTDTQYF

j_call: TRBJ1-3
clone_size: -
d_call: TRBD1
v_call: TRBV10-3
cdr3_aa: CAISSQGAAGNTIYF

j_call: TRBJ1-6
clone_size: -
d_call: TRBD1
v_call: TRBV6-5
cdr3_aa: CASSPQGAVGSPLHF

j_call: TRBJ2-7
clone_size: -
d_call: -
v_call: TRBV6-1
cdr3_aa: CASSERRGVNYEQYF

j_call: TRBJ2-1
clone_size: -
d_call: TRBD1
v_call: TRBV4-3
cdr3_aa: CASSRAIQGNEQFF

j_call: TRBJ1-1
clone_size: -
d_call: TRBD1
v_call: TRBV12-5
cdr3_aa: CASVDRGGTEAFF

j_call: TRBJ2-2
clone_size: -
d_call: TRBD2
v_call: TRBV5-1
cdr3_aa: CASTSLSGSGKEELFF

j_call: TRBJ2-7
clone_size: -
d_call: TRBD1
v_call: TRBV11-2
cdr3_aa: CASSFGTGALEQYF

j_call: TRBJ2-3
clone_size: -
d_call: -
v_call: TRBV24-1
cdr3_aa: CATSDPRTRTDTQYF

j_call: TRBJ2-3
clone_size: -
d_call: -
v_call: TRBV10-1
cdr3_aa: CASSVARGWPDTQYF

j_call: TRBJ2-5
clone_size: -
d_call: -
v_call: TRBV28
cdr3_aa: CASSIIGRLFQETQYF

j_call: TRBJ1-1
clone_size: -
d_call: TRBD1
v_call: TRBV11-2
cdr3_aa: CASTIAGGTEAFF